This record looks at one T cell receptor (beta chain) sequence and its context. Its target is not known. The CDR3 totals 15 residues. Germline-derived CDR1 and CDR2 are SGHNT and YYREEE (reference sequence). This sample stems from a study of monozygotic twins with inflammatory bowel disease. UMIs with a 6-nucleotide sample barcode were added by template switching. With approximately 16 and 10 cycles respectively, two nested PCRs were carried out on TCRalpha and TCRbeta cDNA. From the 5' RACE reads, TCRdb lists one entry per CDR3 protein and no DNA. This table lists about 210,000 distinct CDR3 sequences. Overall study results and limits: Lower TCRbeta diversity (inverse Simpson) was seen in IBD patients than in healthy co-twins. Clonotype overlap with others was lower in IBD patients than in healthy twins, a difference that was greatest with disease activity.

The chain employs TRBV5-4 and TRBJ1-6; TCRdb calls TRBD1, which cannot be checked without DNA. The clonotype comes from a human donor with ulcerative colitis or Crohn's disease, or a healthy co-twin of an affected twin (not recorded which). Sequenced input: blood. CDR3 in amino acids: CASSSGQLYNSPLHF.